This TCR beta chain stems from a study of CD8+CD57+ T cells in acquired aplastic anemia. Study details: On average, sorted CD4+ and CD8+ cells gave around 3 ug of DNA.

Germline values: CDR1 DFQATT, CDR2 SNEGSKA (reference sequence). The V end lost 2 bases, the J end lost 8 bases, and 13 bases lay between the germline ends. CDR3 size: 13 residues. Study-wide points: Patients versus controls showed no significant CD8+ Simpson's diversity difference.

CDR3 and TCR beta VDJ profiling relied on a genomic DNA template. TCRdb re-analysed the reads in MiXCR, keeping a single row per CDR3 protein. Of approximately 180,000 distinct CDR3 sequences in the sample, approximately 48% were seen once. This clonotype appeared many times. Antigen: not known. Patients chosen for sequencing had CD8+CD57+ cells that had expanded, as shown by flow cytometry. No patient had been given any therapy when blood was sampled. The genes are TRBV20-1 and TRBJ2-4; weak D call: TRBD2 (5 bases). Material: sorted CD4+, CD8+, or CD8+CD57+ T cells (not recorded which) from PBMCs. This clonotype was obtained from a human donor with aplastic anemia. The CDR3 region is CSARLSAGHIQYF. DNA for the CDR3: TGCAGTGCTAGACTTAGCGCCGGGCACATTCAGTACTTC.